A single sample gave rise to the 29 T cell receptor beta chains below, sequenced in a study of OX40 agonist ivuxolimab in advanced cancers. Repertoires were generated with immunoSEQ multiplex PCR, while TCRdb's copy carries only in-frame clones and drops some. The sample consists of under 150,000 clones, 80% to 90% of them appearing once. This material consisted of CD4+ or CD8+ T cells sorted from blood, taken in a trial of the OX40 agonist ivuxolimab. These receptors came from an adult with an advanced solid tumor such as melanoma, head and neck, liver or kidney cancer.

The table lists this clone with a few counts. This chain joins TRBV7-9 and TRBJ1-4, with 10 bases identical to TRBD1. The CDR3 runs 14 residues. Germline CDR1 reads SEHNR; CDR2 reads FQNEAQ (reference sequence). After removal of 4 bases from V and 5 bases from J, the junction contained 1 base not matched to a gene. CDR3 loop: CASSSGQGNEKLFF. The CDR3 region has the DNA TGTGCCAGCAGCTCGGGACAGGGGAATGAAAAACTGTTTTTT.

This chain uses TRBV5-1 with TRBJ1-2; 7 bases agree with TRBD1. Trimming removed 0 bases from V and 3 bases from J; junction bases left unmatched: 5. This CDR3 contains 15 residues. The germline V gene encodes CDR1 SGHRS and CDR2 YFSETQ. In nucleotides, the CDR3 is TGCGCCAGCAGCTTGGGTCAGGGGGGCGACTATGGCTACACCTTC. It translates to CASSLGQGGDYGYTF.

J is TRBJ2-1 and V is TRBV28; possible D gene TRBD1, 5 bases. The CDR3 totals 15 residues. Germline V gene sequence: CDR1 MDHEN, CDR2 SYDVKM. V shed 3 bases and J shed 5 bases, with 14 bases lying between them. CDR3 DNA sequence: TGTGCCAGCAGTTTGAACAGGTTCTTGGACAATGAGCAGTTCTTC. It specifies CASSLNRFLDNEQFF.

This clone was seen a single time. V and J are TRBV7-2 and TRBJ1-2; D is uncertain. The CDR3 covers 15 residues. V was pared by 1 base and J by 5 bases, with 14 bases between. Germline assignment: CDR1 SGHTA and CDR2 FQGNSA. In DNA, the CDR3 is TGTGCCAGCAGCTTAGATATGACACAGACTTATGGCTACACCTTC. Residues: CASSLDMTQTYGYTF.

V gene TRBV30 combines with J gene TRBJ1-1, with 11 nucleotides matching TRBD1. Looked up from germline, CDR1 is GTSNPN and CDR2 is SVGIG (reference sequence). After removal of 0 bases from V and 1 base from J, the junction contained 7 bases not matched to a gene. CDR3 size: 17 residues. CDR3 protein: CAWSVWGQGGRNTEAFF. CDR3 bases: TGTGCCTGGAGTGTATGGGGACAGGGGGGGAGGAACACTGAAGCTTTCTTT.

The chain is built from TRBV11-2 and TRBJ2-5; 13 nucleotides match TRBD2. This CDR3 has 17 residues. Germline lookup yields CDR1 SGHAT and CDR2 FQNNGV. V trimming: 5 bases; J trimming: 1 base; junction bases outside the gene matches: 7. The CDR3 nucleotides are TGTGCCAGCAGCGGCAGACTAGCGGGGGGTCTCCAAGAGACCCAGTACTTC. This sequence encodes CASSGRLAGGLQETQYF.

The rearrangement uses TRBV7-3 and TRBJ2-7; TRBD1 is a possible D gene (5 bases). Trimming took 1 base from V and 3 from J, leaving 10 bases between them. From germline, CDR1 is SGHTA and CDR2 FQGTGA. This CDR3 is 14 amino acids long. The CDR3 region has the DNA TGTGCCAGCAGCTTAAGTGGGGCCCACTACGAGCAGTACTTC. This gives the protein CASSLSGAHYEQYF.

The chain combines TRBV5-6 with TRBJ2-7; D gene unclear. Per germline, CDR1 SGHDT and CDR2 YYEEEE. The CDR3 has 12 amino acids. V lost 4 bases, J lost 4 bases, and 9 bases lay in between. As DNA, the CDR3 is TGTGCCAGCAGCCTGGGATTATACGAGCAGTACTTC. Translating gives CASSLGLYEQYF.

The rearrangement joins TRBV30 to TRBJ2-7; D perhaps matches TRBD2 (5 bases). CDR3 length equals 14 residues. The V gene lost 0 bases and the J gene lost 2 bases, with 11 bases spanning the gap. Germline V CDR1 and CDR2: GTSNPN, SVGIG (reference sequence). CDR3 in DNA: TGTGCCTGGAGTGTAGGAGGTCCTACCTACGAGCAGTACTTC. This encodes CAWSVGGPTYEQYF.

This clone was recorded only once. V usage is TRBV5-6 and J usage is TRBJ2-7; TRBD1 matches 9 bases. The CDR3 extends over 15 amino acids. After removal of 4 bases from V and 3 bases from J, the junction contained 8 bases not matched to a gene. The germline V gene has CDR1 SGHDT and CDR2 YYEEEE. CDR3 residues: CASSESGQGHYEQYF. In nucleotides, the CDR3 is TGTGCCAGCAGCGAGTCGGGACAGGGTCACTACGAGCAGTACTTC.

The gene calls are TRBV23-1 and TRBJ2-4, with D unclear. TRBV23-1 is an ORF, and what it does is uncertain. The CDR3 sequence is 15 residues long. V dropped 2 bases and J dropped 3 bases, with 11 bases sitting between them. In DNA, the CDR3 is TGCGCCAGCAGTCAAGCGGACGGAGTCAAAAACATTCAGTACTTC. This encodes CASSQADGVKNIQYF.

The chain uses TRBV28 and TRBJ1-5; D perhaps matches TRBD1 (6 bases). V gave up 6 bases and J gave up 3 bases, with 15 bases separating them. This CDR3 spans 15 amino acids. From germline, CDR1 is MDHEN and CDR2 SYDVKM. CDR3 nucleotide sequence: TGTGCCAGCAGACCCTCCGGGACAACCAATCAGCCCCAGCATTTT. Translation: CASRPSGTTNQPQHF.

The genes are TRBV7-9 and TRBJ1-6; no clear D. CDR1 is SEHNR, CDR2 FQNEAQ, per germline (reference sequence). CDR3 length: 11 amino acids. Deletions cut 2 bases from V and 9 bases from J, with 2 bases between. DNA of the CDR3: TGTGCCAGCAGCTTAATTTCACCCCTCCACTTT. Translation: CASSLISPLHF. The full variable domain, in which reference TRBV7-9 and TRBJ1-6 provide the parts outside the CDR3, is DTGVSQNPRHKITKRGQNVTFRCDPISEHNRLYWYRQTLGQGPEFLTYFQNEAQLEKSRLLSDRFSAERPKGSFSTLEIQRTEQGDSAMYLCASSLISPLHFGNGTRLTVT.

The chain combines TRBV7-2 with TRBJ2-1, with no clear D. The V and J ends lost 5 bases and 9 bases respectively, with 8 bases between them. There are 11 residues in the CDR3. CDR1 and CDR2 (germline): SGHTA, FQGNSA. The CDR3 protein is CASSPALEQFF. CDR3 nucleotide sequence: TGTGCCAGCAGCCCCGCGCTTGAGCAGTTCTTC.

The CDR3 spells CASSYFGRENTEAFF. For the CDR3, the DNA is TGTGCCAGCAGTTACTTCGGCAGGGAGAACACTGAAGCTTTCTTT. The V and J genes are TRBV6-5 and TRBJ1-1; D is perhaps TRBD1 (5 bases). V was clipped by 1 base and J by 1 base, with 10 bases between them. The CDR3 extends over 15 amino acids. CDR1 and CDR2 (germline): MNHEY, SVGAGI.

This clone has a single count. The rearrangement links TRBV6-5 to TRBJ1-5; D unresolved. Germline values: CDR1 MNHEY, CDR2 SVGAGI. V was cut by 8 bases and J by 7 bases, with 9 bases left in between. The CDR3 is 11 residues long. CDR3 sequence (DNA): TGTGCCAGCGGGAGAGGACAGCCCCAGCATTTT. Translated, it gives CASGRGQPQHF.

The rearrangement uses TRBV5-6 and TRBJ2-5, with 7 bases aligning to TRBD1. The germline CDR1 and CDR2 sequences are SGHDT and YYEEEE. This CDR3 spans 17 amino acids. V lost 4 bases and J lost 0; bases outside the gene matches: 12. CDR3 loop: CASSPILGDSDQETQYF. The CDR3 DNA reads as TGTGCCAGCAGCCCAATTTTGGGGGACAGTGACCAAGAGACCCAGTACTTC.

This clone is a singleton in its sample. Other DNA sequences within the sample encode an identical CDR3. CDR3 sequence reads: CAWSVLYNEQFF. CDR3 nucleotides: TGTGCCTGGAGTGTACTGTACAATGAGCAGTTCTTC. This chain uses TRBV30 with TRBJ2-1; D is ambiguous. Per the germline V gene, CDR1 is GTSNPN and CDR2 is SVGIG (reference sequence). Between the trimmed V and J ends, which lost 0 bases and 4 bases, there was a span of 4 bases. The CDR3 sequence is 12 residues long. Based on the CDR3 plus reference TRBV30 and TRBJ2-1, the full variable domain is SQTIHQWPATLVQPVGSPLSLECTVEGTSNPNLYWYRQAAGRGLQLLFYSVGIGQISSEVPQNLSASRPQDRQFILSSKKLLLSDSGFYLCAWSVLYNEQFFGPGTRLTVL.

This clone appeared a single time. The chain is built from TRBV6-6 and TRBJ2-7; 10 nucleotides agree with TRBD1. CDR3 length: 14 amino acids. V lost 6 bases to trimming and J lost 5 bases; unmatched junction nucleotides: 7. Germline lookup yields CDR1 MNHNY and CDR2 SVGAGI (reference sequence). CDR3 bases: TGTGCCAGCAGCCTACCCGGGACAGGGGACGAGCAGTACTTC. It codes for CASSLPGTGDEQYF.

V and J are TRBV28 and TRBJ2-1, with D possibly TRBD2 on 5 matching bases. CDR3 length: 19 residues. Germline-derived CDR1 and CDR2 are MDHEN and SYDVKM. V was pared by 6 bases and J by 0 bases, with 24 bases between. The CDR3 loop reads CASSKTIAGRGSSYNEQFF. The CDR3 DNA reads TGTGCCAGCAGCAAGACTATCGCAGGACGGGGTAGCTCCTACAATGAGCAGTTCTTC.

The chain couples TRBV6-5 to TRBJ2-5; 9 bases map to TRBD1. This CDR3 contains 14 residues. Germline CDR1 MNHEY, CDR2 SVGAGI. Unmatched junction bases numbered 6, after V lost 5 bases and J lost 5 bases. CDR3 loop: CASSPGTGQETQYF. As DNA, the CDR3 is TGTGCCAGCAGTCCCGGGACAGGGCAGGAGACCCAGTACTTC.

The chain carries TRBV28 and TRBJ2-1; D may be TRBD1 or TRBD2 (5 bases each). Germline V gene sequence: CDR1 MDHEN, CDR2 SYDVKM. The CDR3 runs 12 residues. The V gene lost 3 bases and the J gene lost 10 bases, with 10 bases spanning the gap. The CDR3 DNA sequence: TGTGCCAGCAGTTTTACCCGGGACGAGCAGTTCTTC. This gives the protein CASSFTRDEQFF.

The V call is TRBV30, the J call TRBJ2-1; no firm D call. The CDR3 spans 13 residues. Trimming shortened V by 3 bases and J by 8 bases, and 14 bases separated the two germline ends. CDR1 and CDR2 (germline): GTSNPN, SVGIG (reference sequence). The CDR3 DNA sequence: TGTGCCTGGAGCCGCCTCTCTGGCGATGAGCAGTTCTTC. It encodes CAWSRLSGDEQFF.

The chain carries TRBV18 and TRBJ1-4; TRBD1 matches at 9 bases. V lost 0 bases and J lost 4; bases outside the gene matches: 6. CDR1 is KGHSH, CDR2 LQKENI, per germline. The CDR3 is made up of 17 amino acids. The CDR3: CASSPPAGQGFNEKLFF. The DNA of the CDR3 is TGTGCCAGCTCACCACCTGCGGGACAGGGTTTTAATGAAAAACTGTTTTTT.

V is TRBV5-1 and J is TRBJ2-1, with a possible D match to TRBD2 (6 bases). The germline V gene encodes CDR1 SGHRS and CDR2 YFSETQ. The germline V and J ends were trimmed by 3 bases and 0 bases, with 13 bases remaining between them. The CDR3 runs 16 residues. CDR3 residues: CASSWGTGSSYNEQFF. The CDR3, as DNA: TGCGCCAGCAGCTGGGGGACTGGGAGCTCCTACAATGAGCAGTTCTTC.

The chain couples TRBV28 to TRBJ2-3; D is undetermined. V shed 6 bases and J shed 2 bases, with 9 bases lying between them. Germline CDR1 and CDR2: MDHEN and SYDVKM. The CDR3 totals 13 residues. In DNA, the CDR3 is TGTGCCAGCAGCCCTACGACCACAGATACGCAGTATTTT. The encoded protein is CASSPTTTDTQYF.

This chain uses TRBV18 with TRBJ1-6; D is undetermined. The germline V gene has CDR1 KGHSH and CDR2 LQKENI. Trimming removed 4 bases from V and 0 bases from J, with 10 bases in between. The CDR3 runs 16 residues. DNA of the CDR3: TGTGCCAGCTCACTGTCAGCTAGCTCCTATAATTCACCCCTCCACTTT. Amino acids: CASSLSASSYNSPLHF.

This chain links TRBV6-6 with TRBJ1-2; D is unclear. The CDR3 has 12 residues. V was trimmed by 7 bases and J by 0 bases, leaving 6 bases between them. Germline V CDR1 and CDR2: MNHNY, SVGAGI (reference sequence). Here the CDR3 reads CASTRANYGYTF. The CDR3 DNA sequence: TGTGCCAGCACCAGAGCTAACTATGGCTACACCTTC.

This sequence joins TRBV18 and TRBJ1-4; D unclear. CDR1 and CDR2 (germline): KGHSH, LQKENI. The CDR3 is made up of 14 amino acids. The ends were cut back, 6 bases at V and 3 bases at J, with 11 bases in the middle. Written as DNA, the CDR3 is TGTGCCAGCTCCGACGGAACGGCTAATGAAAAACTGTTTTTT. As protein: CASSDGTANEKLFF.